Each of the 30 T cell receptor beta chains below was sequenced from the same sample in a study of blood T cell repertoires in COVID-19. The assay was immunoSEQ multiplex PCR, and TCRdb's table has in-frame clones only and misses some. In the table there are some 220,000 clones, roughly four fifths of which are singletons. Input material: peripheral blood. The receptors here all came from a woman between 65 and 79 years old with COVID-19, enrolled during active disease.

This clone was recorded a few times. V gene TRBV11-3 combines with J gene TRBJ2-2; a possible D gene is TRBD2 (5 bases). This CDR3 is 15 amino acids long. Germline lookup yields CDR1 SGHNT and CDR2 YENEEA. The ends were cut back, 1 base at V and 4 bases at J, with 10 bases in the middle. The CDR3 region is CASSLVGKGTGELFF. CDR3 bases: TGTGCCAGCAGCTTAGTCGGGAAAGGCACCGGGGAGCTGTTTTTT.

This sequence joins TRBV27 and TRBJ1-2; D may be TRBD1 (6 bases). The CDR3 has 13 residues. Trimming shortened V by 3 bases and J by 2 bases, and 7 bases separated the two germline ends. CDR1 is MNHEY and CDR2 is SMNVEV in the germline V gene (reference sequence). The CDR3, as DNA: TGTGCCAGCAGTTTTCAGGGGAACTATGGCTACACCTTC. Amino acids: CASSFQGNYGYTF.

The chain recombines TRBV30 with TRBJ2-1; 8 bases line up with TRBD2. Germline CDR1 reads GTSNPN; CDR2 reads SVGIG (reference sequence). J lost 6 bases, V lost 0 bases, and 7 bases had no gene match. The CDR3 extends over 15 amino acids. CDR3 nucleotides: TGTGCCTGGAGTGTAGGTAGCGGGAACGGCAATGAGCAGTTCTTC. The encoded protein is CAWSVGSGNGNEQFF.

The chain uses TRBV18 and TRBJ2-1; maybe TRBD2 (5 bases). The CDR3 has 16 residues. Germline CDR1 KGHSH, CDR2 LQKENI. The germline V and J ends were trimmed by 5 bases and 1 base, with 15 bases remaining between them. The CDR3 reads CASSKSDAGSYNEQFF. The CDR3 DNA follows: TGTGCCAGCTCAAAATCAGATGCGGGTTCCTACAATGAGCAGTTCTTC. Full variable domain (outside the CDR3, taken from reference TRBV18 and TRBJ2-1): NAGVMQNPRHLVRRRGQEARLRCSPMKGHSHVYWYRQLPEEGLKFMVYLQKENIIDESGMPKERFSAEFPKEGPSILRIQQVVRGDSAAYFCASSKSDAGSYNEQFFGPGTRLTVL.

The chain carries TRBV27 and TRBJ2-7, with 7 bases aligning to TRBD1. V was clipped by 6 bases and J by 0 bases; unmatched bases: 2. Germline V gene sequence: CDR1 MNHEY, CDR2 SMNVEV (reference sequence). There are 13 residues in the CDR3. CDR3 in DNA: TGTGCCAGCAGCCGGGACAGCTCCTACGAGCAGTACTTC. It yields the protein CASSRDSSYEQYF.

The chain is built from TRBV28 and TRBJ1-2; D is unresolved. Between the trimmed V and J ends, which lost 4 bases and 7 bases, there was a span of 16 bases. Germline V CDR1 and CDR2: MDHEN, SYDVKM. The CDR3 extends over 14 amino acids. CDR3 DNA: TGTGCCAGCAGTTCCTCTAAGGGAGCTGGTGGCTACACCTTC. It translates to CASSSSKGAGGYTF.

The chain joins TRBV19 to TRBJ1-1, with 7 bases lining up with TRBD1. The CDR3 runs to 14 residues. Germline loops: CDR1 LNHDA, CDR2 SQIVND (reference sequence). V dropped 8 bases and J dropped 11; count of bases not matched to a gene: 17. In nucleotides, the CDR3 is TGTGCCAGTGCCCCCCAGGGGGAGTATGTTGTGGCTTTCTTT. It specifies CASAPQGEYVVAFF.

The V gene is TRBV12-3 or TRBV12-4, the J gene TRBJ1-2; D is undetermined. V was shortened by 6 bases and J by 2 bases, with 10 bases between the two germline ends. CDR3 length: 13 residues. The CDR3: CASSVQWNYGYTF. The CDR3, as DNA: TGTGCCAGCAGCGTACAGTGGAACTATGGCTACACCTTC.

This chain uses TRBV18 with TRBJ1-1, with D maybe TRBD1 (6 bases). Trimming cost V 3 bases and J 1 base, with 9 bases left between them. The germline V gene has CDR1 KGHSH and CDR2 LQKENI. The CDR3 has 14 residues. The CDR3 bases are TGTGCCAGCTCACCCGGGACAAAGAACACTGAAGCTTTCTTT. It encodes CASSPGTKNTEAFF. Filled out from reference TRBV18 and TRBJ1-1, the complete variable domain reads NAGVMQNPRHLVRRRGQEARLRCSPMKGHSHVYWYRQLPEEGLKFMVYLQKENIIDESGMPKERFSAEFPKEGPSILRIQQVVRGDSAAYFCASSPGTKNTEAFFGQGTRLTVV.

The chain joins TRBV6-4 to TRBJ2-3, with 10 nucleotides matching TRBD2. The CDR3 runs to 15 residues. CDR1 is MRHNA, CDR2 SNTAGT, per germline. J gave up 4 bases and V 7 bases, and 8 bases lay outside the gene matches. Written as DNA, the CDR3 is TGTGCCAGCAAACCTCTAGCGGGAGACGCAGATACGCAGTATTTT. Amino acid sequence: CASKPLAGDADTQYF.

This clone was observed a handful of times. The rearrangement uses TRBV28 and TRBJ2-3, with a weak D call TRBD2 (6 bases). CDR3 length: 16 amino acids. Trimming took off 5 bases at V and 2 bases at J, with 17 bases between the two ends. Germline loops: CDR1 MDHEN, CDR2 SYDVKM. The CDR3, as DNA: TGTGCCAGCAGTCCCGGACTAAAAAGGCACACAGATACGCAGTATTTT. This codes for CASSPGLKRHTDTQYF.

V is TRBV29-1 and J is TRBJ1-2, with TRBD1 matching 10 bases. The CDR3 runs 15 residues. Trimming took 6 bases from V and 2 from J; bases not matched to a gene: 9. The V gene's germline CDR1 is SQVTM and CDR2 ANQGSEA. CDR3 DNA sequence: TGCAGCGTAGCCGAGGGACAGGGGACAAACTATGGCTACACCTTC. Amino acid sequence: CSVAEGQGTNYGYTF.

In this sample, this clone turned up a few times. V and J are TRBV11-3 and TRBJ2-2, with TRBD2 matching over 7 bases. The CDR3 sequence is 17 residues long. Germline CDR1 and CDR2: SGHNT and YENEEA. After removal of 0 bases from V and 2 bases from J, the junction contained 6 bases not matched to a gene. The CDR3 nucleotides are TGTGCCAGCAGCTTAGACCGCGGGACTACCAACACCGGGGAGCTGTTTTTT. It encodes CASSLDRGTTNTGELFF.

The chain joins TRBV7-2 to TRBJ2-3; possibly TRBD1 for D (5 bases). The CDR3 loop spans 16 amino acids. Germline V gene sequence: CDR1 SGHTA, CDR2 FQGNSA. Trimming pared 1 base from V and 7 bases from J, leaving 18 bases between. CDR3 coding DNA: TGTGCCAGCAGCTTAGGTTCGGCAGGGCAGACGCATACGCAGTATTTT. Residues: CASSLGSAGQTHTQYF.

The V gene is TRBV5-1, the J gene TRBJ2-1; D not certain. V lost 0 bases to trimming and J lost 9 bases, with 13 bases between them. Germline CDR1 SGHRS, CDR2 YFSETQ. This CDR3 has 14 amino acids. Here the CDR3 reads CASSLESPNSEQFF. CDR3 DNA: TGCGCCAGCAGCTTGGAATCCCCCAATAGTGAGCAGTTCTTC. The variable domain in full, completed from reference TRBV5-1 and TRBJ2-1, reads KAGVTQTPRYLIKTRGQQVTLSCSPISGHRSVSWYQQTPGQGLQFLFEYFSETQRNKGNFPGRFSGRQFSNSRSEMNVSTLELGDSALYLCASSLESPNSEQFFGPGTRLTVL.

V gene TRBV20-1 combines with J gene TRBJ2-1; maybe TRBD2 (6 bases). The V gene lost 1 base and the J gene lost 15 bases, with 10 bases spanning the gap. This CDR3 contains 10 residues. CDR1 DFQATT and CDR2 SNEGSKA come from the germline V gene (reference sequence). In DNA, the CDR3 is TGCAGTGCTAGAGGGGAGGACCCGTTCTTC. Translating gives CSARGEDPFF.

V usage is TRBV7-9 and J usage is TRBJ1-5; possible D gene TRBD1, 5 bases. CDR1 SEHNR and CDR2 FQNEAQ come from the germline V gene (reference sequence). V was trimmed by 4 bases and J by 4 bases, leaving 8 bases between them. This CDR3 region has 13 residues. CDR3 protein: CASSSSGNQPQHF. The DNA for the CDR3 is TGTGCCAGCAGCTCATCAGGGAATCAGCCCCAGCATTTT.

The chain joins TRBV11-2 to TRBJ1-6; D gene unclear. Per germline, CDR1 SGHAT and CDR2 FQNNGV. The CDR3 is made up of 14 amino acids. Trimming stripped 1 base from V and 7 bases from J, with 8 bases between. The CDR3 loop reads CASSLGRPNSPLHF. The CDR3 nucleotides read TGTGCCAGCAGCTTAGGGAGACCCAATTCACCCCTCCACTTT.

The chain couples TRBV6-2 or TRBV6-3 to TRBJ2-3; D perhaps matches TRBD1 (6 bases). The germline gives CDR1 MNHEY, CDR2 SVGEGT. Trimming took 2 bases from V and 5 from J, leaving 14 bases between them. This CDR3 has 15 residues. In DNA, the CDR3 is TGTGCCAGCAGTTACCCTCAGGGGTGGGGAGATACGCAGTATTTT. Translation: CASSYPQGWGDTQYF.

The rearrangement uses TRBV27 and TRBJ1-1, with D unresolved. The CDR3 has 16 residues. The germline gives CDR1 MNHEY, CDR2 SMNVEV (reference sequence). V was shortened by 8 bases and J by 0 bases, with 19 bases between the two germline ends. The CDR3 bases are TGTGCCAGCCATGTGCGGCATGGTACCATGAACACTGAAGCTTTCTTT. It yields the protein CASHVRHGTMNTEAFF.

This rearrangement joins TRBV7-2 to TRBJ1-4; perhaps TRBD1 as D (6 bases). Trimming pared 5 bases from V and 7 bases from J, leaving 29 bases between. The CDR3 is made up of 19 amino acids. The V gene's germline CDR1 is SGHTA and CDR2 FQGNSA. CDR3 amino acids: CASSTSSGTYLSLSEKLFF. The CDR3 coding sequence is TGTGCCAGCAGCACTAGTTCCGGGACATATCTCTCGCTCTCTGAAAAACTGTTTTTT. Drawing the rest from reference TRBV7-2 and TRBJ1-4, the complete variable domain is GAGVSQSPSNKVTEKGKDVELRCDPISGHTALYWYRQSLGQGLEFLIYFQGNSAPDKSGLPSDRFSAERTGGSVSTLTIQRTQQEDSAVYLCASSTSSGTYLSLSEKLFFGSGTQLSVL.

This clone was counted a few times. The chain has TRBV2 and TRBJ1-5, with a weak D call TRBD1 (6 bases). The germline gives CDR1 SNHLY, CDR2 FYNNEI. Trimming cost V 4 bases and J 1 base, with 11 bases left between them. The CDR3 totals 15 residues. This CDR3 is CASSGMGASNQPQHF. CDR3 nucleotides: TGTGCCAGCAGTGGTATGGGGGCCAGCAATCAGCCCCAGCATTTT. The variable domain in full, with the rest retrieved from reference TRBV2 and TRBJ1-5, is EPEVTQTPSHQVTQMGQEVILRCVPISNHLYFYWYRQILGQKVEFLVSFYNNEISEKSEIFDDQFSVERPDGSNFTLKIRSTKLEDSAMYFCASSGMGASNQPQHFGDGTRLSIL.

V and J are TRBV5-8 and TRBJ1-2; 9 nucleotides match TRBD1. The CDR3 loop spans 16 amino acids. In germline, CDR1 is SGHTS, CDR2 YDEGEE. J gave up 2 bases and V 4 bases, and 9 bases lay outside the gene matches. The CDR3 loop reads CASSGPDRGNNYGYTF. The CDR3 bases are TGTGCCAGCAGCGGACCGGACAGGGGAAACAACTATGGCTACACCTTC. The complete variable domain, with remaining parts taken from reference TRBV5-8 and TRBJ1-2, reads EAGVTQSPTHLIKTRGQQATLRCSPISGHTSVYWYQQALGLGLQFLLWYDEGEERNRGNFPPRFSGRQFPNYSSELNVNALELEDSALYLCASSGPDRGNNYGYTFGSGTRLTVV.

The chain carries TRBV9 and TRBJ1-2; 9 nucleotides match TRBD1. The germline CDR1 and CDR2 sequences are SGDLS and YYNGEE. The trim removed 3 bases at V and 3 bases at J, leaving 3 bases unmatched. The CDR3 is 14 residues long. The CDR3 region is CASSAGQGYYGYTF. For the CDR3, the DNA is TGTGCCAGCAGCGCTGGACAGGGGTACTATGGCTACACCTTC.

The rearrangement uses TRBV5-5 and TRBJ2-6; 7 bases align to TRBD1. The V gene's germline CDR1 is SGHKS and CDR2 YYEKEE (reference sequence). CDR3 length: 16 residues. The V gene end was trimmed by 4 bases and the J gene end by 3 bases; junction bases not matched to a gene: 7. Here the CDR3 DNA reads TGTGCCAGCAGCCTTGACAGGGTTAGTGGGGCCAACGTCCTGACTTTC. It codes for CASSLDRVSGANVLTF. Full variable domain (rest looked up from reference TRBV5-5 and TRBJ2-6): DAGVTQSPTHLIKTRGQQVTLRCSPISGHKSVSWYQQVLGQGPQFIFQYYEKEERGRGNFPDRFSARQFPNYSSELNVNALLLGDSALYLCASSLDRVSGANVLTFGAGSRLTVL.

The chain joins TRBV19 to TRBJ1-2; D may be TRBD1 (5 bases). Germline V CDR1 and CDR2: LNHDA, SQIVND (reference sequence). This CDR3 is 15 amino acids long. Trimming removed 8 bases from V and 4 bases from J, with 20 bases in between. In DNA, the CDR3 is TGTGCCAGTTCTTCCCATGGGCAGGGTTTCTATGGCTACACCTTC. As protein: CASSSHGQGFYGYTF.

The CDR3 DNA follows: TGCGCCAGCAGCTTGGTCCTAGCGGGCAACTACAATGAGCAGTTCTTC. Translated: CASSLVLAGNYNEQFF. The V call is TRBV5-1, the J call TRBJ2-1, with 8 bases identical to TRBD2. With 0 bases clipped from V and 3 bases from J, the junction kept 5 bases outside the gene matches. Germline-derived CDR1 and CDR2 are SGHRS and YFSETQ. The CDR3 covers 16 residues. Based on the CDR3 plus reference TRBV5-1 and TRBJ2-1, the full variable domain is KAGVTQTPRYLIKTRGQQVTLSCSPISGHRSVSWYQQTPGQGLQFLFEYFSETQRNKGNFPGRFSGRQFSNSRSEMNVSTLELGDSALYLCASSLVLAGNYNEQFFGPGTRLTVL.

The chain is built from TRBV5-6 and TRBJ1-5; D not certain. V was clipped by 4 bases and J by 0 bases, with 14 bases between them. The CDR3 runs to 16 residues. Germline assignment: CDR1 SGHDT and CDR2 YYEEEE. The CDR3 loop is CASSASGSYSNQPQHF. As DNA, the CDR3 is TGTGCCAGCAGCGCCTCGGGGTCGTATAGCAATCAGCCCCAGCATTTT.

The chain links TRBV7-3 to TRBJ2-1; TRBD2 matches at 10 bases. V was pared by 4 bases and J by 6 bases, with 6 bases of the junction left unmatched. CDR1 is SGHTA, CDR2 FQGTGA, per germline. This CDR3 is built from 15 residues. CDR3 coding DNA: TGTGCCAGCAGCTCCTCTAGCGGGAGAATCAATGAGCAGTTCTTC. It specifies CASSSSSGRINEQFF.

This chain links TRBV28 with TRBJ1-3; 7 nucleotides align to TRBD1. V shed 6 bases and J 7 bases; nucleotides not matched to a gene: 15. The CDR3 runs 16 residues. Germline V CDR1 and CDR2: MDHEN, SYDVKM. DNA for the CDR3: TGTGCCAGCAGCTCTCCGGGACAGTCAAAGAGGAACACCATATATTTT. Amino acid sequence: CASSSPGQSKRNTIYF.